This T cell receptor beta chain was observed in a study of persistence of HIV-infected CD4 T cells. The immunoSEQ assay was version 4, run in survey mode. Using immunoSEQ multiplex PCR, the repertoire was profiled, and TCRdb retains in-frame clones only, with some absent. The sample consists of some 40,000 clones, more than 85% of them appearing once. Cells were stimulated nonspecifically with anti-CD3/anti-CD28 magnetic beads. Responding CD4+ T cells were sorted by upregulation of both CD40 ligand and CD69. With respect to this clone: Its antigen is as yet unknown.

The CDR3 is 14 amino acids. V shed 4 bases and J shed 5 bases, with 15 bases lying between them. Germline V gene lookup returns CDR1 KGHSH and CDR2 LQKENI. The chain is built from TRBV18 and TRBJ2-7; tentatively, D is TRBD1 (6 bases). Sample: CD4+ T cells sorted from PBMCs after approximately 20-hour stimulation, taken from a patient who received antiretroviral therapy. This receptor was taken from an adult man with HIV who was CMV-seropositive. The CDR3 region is CASSLQQGKHEQYF. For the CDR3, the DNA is TGTGCCAGCTCACTACAACAGGGTAAACACGAGCAGTACTTC.